These 24 T cell receptor beta chains were sequenced from one sample in a study of OX40 agonist ivuxolimab in advanced cancers. Method: immunoSEQ multiplex PCR; TCRdb's copy keeps in-frame clones and lacks some. The sample lists some 76,000 clones; 85% to 95% were seen once. Sample: CD4+ or CD8+ T cells sorted from blood, taken in a trial of the OX40 agonist ivuxolimab. The receptors stem from an adult with an advanced solid tumor such as melanoma, head and neck, liver or kidney cancer.

The rearrangement uses TRBV29-1 and TRBJ1-2; 7 bases map to TRBD1. This CDR3 contains 13 residues. Germline CDR1 reads SQVTM; CDR2 reads ANQGSEA. V shed 6 bases, J shed 4 bases, and the junction held 8 bases outside the gene matches. The CDR3 DNA reads as TGCAGCGTCCCCGGGACAGTCTCCTATGGCTACACCTTC. Its protein product is CSVPGTVSYGYTF.

The V and J genes are TRBV2 and TRBJ2-1, with D perhaps TRBD1 (6 bases). V was trimmed by 8 bases and J by 4 bases, leaving 21 bases between them. The CDR3 contains 16 residues. The germline V gene encodes CDR1 SNHLY and CDR2 FYNNEI. In DNA form, the CDR3 reads TGTGCCAGCGTGTTAACCCAGGGGATCGGGTACAATGAGCAGTTCTTC. Translated: CASVLTQGIGYNEQFF.

The genes are TRBV29-1 and TRBJ2-7, with 8 bases identical to TRBD1. Per the germline V gene, CDR1 is SQVTM and CDR2 is ANQGSEA. The CDR3 has 16 amino acids. With V trimmed by 3 bases and J by 2 bases, 12 bases remained unmatched. The CDR3 DNA follows: TGCAGCGTTGATCTTGGGACAGGCGGCCACCCCTACGAGCAGTACTTC. Protein product: CSVDLGTGGHPYEQYF.

This chain links TRBV9 with TRBJ2-2, with a weak D call TRBD2 (5 bases). The germline V gene has CDR1 SGDLS and CDR2 YYNGEE. The CDR3 is 13 amino acids. Between the trimmed V and J ends, which lost 3 bases and 6 bases, there was a span of 9 bases. Here the CDR3 DNA reads TGTGCCAGCAGCGAGCTGGGAGCCGGGGAGCTGTTTTTT. Protein sequence: CASSELGAGELFF.

V and J are TRBV28 and TRBJ1-6; D remains unclear. The CDR3 is 15 residues long. Germline V gene data show CDR1 as MDHEN and CDR2 as SYDVKM. V was trimmed by 8 bases and J by 7 bases, leaving 18 bases between them. In DNA, the CDR3 is TGTGCCAGCCAAGCCCCGGGAAACCTGAATTCACCCCTCCACTTT. Translating it yields CASQAPGNLNSPLHF. Variable domain in full (rest from reference TRBV28 and TRBJ1-6): DVKVTQSSRYLVKRTGEKVFLECVQDMDHENMFWYRQDPGLGLRLIYFSYDVKMKEKGDIPEGYSVSREKKERFSLILESASTNQTSMYLCASQAPGNLNSPLHFGNGTRLTVT.

V usage is TRBV27 and J usage is TRBJ1-5, with TRBD1 as a possible D gene (6 bases). This CDR3 is 14 amino acids long. Germline values: CDR1 MNHEY, CDR2 SMNVEV (reference sequence). V was clipped by 4 bases and J by 6 bases, with 13 bases between them. The CDR3: CASSSHRVSQPQHF. DNA of the CDR3: TGTGCCAGCAGTTCCCACAGGGTTAGTCAGCCCCAGCATTTT.

The chain employs TRBV7-9 and TRBJ2-1; 10 nucleotides line up with TRBD2. The V segment lost 4 bases and the J segment 5 bases; nucleotides outside the gene matches: 5. Germline CDR1 reads SEHNR; CDR2 reads FQNEAQ (reference sequence). CDR3 length: 15 residues. CDR3 bases: TGTGCCAGCAGCTCTAGCGGGAGAAGGGACAATGAGCAGTTCTTC. It specifies CASSSSGRRDNEQFF.

The rearrangement uses TRBV7-6 and TRBJ2-7, with 7 bases matching TRBD2. J lost 3 bases, V lost 5 bases, and 1 base had no gene match. Germline-derived CDR1 and CDR2 are SGHVS and FNYEAQ. CDR3 length equals 12 residues. The CDR3 nucleotides are TGTGCCAGCAGCCCGGGGGGCTACGAGCAGTACTTC. Translating it yields CASSPGGYEQYF.

The chain links TRBV27 to TRBJ1-2; tentatively, D is TRBD1 (5 bases). Germline V gene lookup returns CDR1 MNHEY and CDR2 SMNVEV (reference sequence). V was pared by 2 bases and J by 5 bases, with 15 bases between. The CDR3 sequence is 15 residues long. In DNA form, the CDR3 reads TGTGCCAGCAGTTTAATCCCCCTAACAGGATATGGCTACACCTTC. Protein sequence: CASSLIPLTGYGYTF.

To note about this clone: Germline and junction disagree at one end, which may indicate a read error. The V call is TRBV7-8, the J call TRBJ2-1; TRBD2 is a possible D gene (5 bases). There are 12 residues in the CDR3. CDR1 is SGHVS, CDR2 FQNEAQ, per germline. The CDR3 region is CASSVDYTEQFF. The DNA of the CDR3 is TGTGCCAGCAGCGTAGACTACACTGAGCAGTTCTTC. Using reference TRBV7-8 and TRBJ2-1 for the parts outside the CDR3, the full variable domain is GAGVSQSPRYKVAKRGQDVALRCDPISGHVSLFWYQQALGQGPEFLTYFQNEAQLDKSGLPSDRFFAERPEGSVSTLKIQRTQQEDSAVYLCASSVDYTEQFFGPGTRLTVL.

Written as DNA, the CDR3 is TGTGCCAGGTCAGGACAGGGTCATTACGAGCAGTACTTC. Its translation: CARSGQGHYEQYF. The J gene is TRBJ2-7, the V gene TRBV6-4, with 8 nucleotides matching TRBD1. Germline trimming cut 9 bases from V and 4 bases from J; bases unmatched to any gene: 8. The CDR3 loop spans 13 amino acids. The germline CDR1 and CDR2 sequences are MRHNA and SNTAGT.

The chain uses TRBV7-6 and TRBJ2-7; 8 bases are a match to TRBD1. The CDR3 totals 14 residues. The V and J ends lost 1 base and 2 bases, in that order; junction bases with no gene match: 1. The germline V gene has CDR1 SGHVS and CDR2 FNYEAQ. CDR3 region: CASSLEDRAYEQYF. For the CDR3, the DNA is TGTGCCAGCAGCTTAGAGGACAGGGCCTACGAGCAGTACTTC.

This chain uses TRBV4-1 with TRBJ1-2; 10 nucleotides align to TRBD1. This CDR3 has 16 amino acids. V was clipped by 4 bases and J by 6 bases; unmatched bases: 11. Looked up from germline, CDR1 is MGHRA and CDR2 is YSYEKL. CDR3 coding DNA: TGCGCCAGCAGCCTTGACACCGGGACAGGGGCGGATGGCTACACCTTC. It translates to CASSLDTGTGADGYTF.

V gene TRBV27 combines with J gene TRBJ2-7; D perhaps matches TRBD2 (5 bases). The V end was cut by 6 bases, the J end by 2 bases, with 17 bases between. The germline gives CDR1 MNHEY, CDR2 SMNVEV (reference sequence). The CDR3 contains 15 residues. CDR3 in DNA: TGTGCCAGCAGCCAATGGTACGGGGAGACCTACGAGCAGTACTTC. It specifies CASSQWYGETYEQYF.

The count of this clone is one. V usage is TRBV25-1 and J usage is TRBJ2-7; D is undetermined. Trimming stripped 5 bases from V and 3 bases from J, with 5 bases between. The CDR3 is 11 residues long. The germline V gene encodes CDR1 MGHDK and CDR2 SYGVNS. The DNA for the CDR3 is TGTGCCAGCAGTAGAGGCTACGAGCAGTACTTC. It encodes CASSRGYEQYF.

This clone was found a few times. This chain links TRBV19 with TRBJ1-2, with a weak D call TRBD1 (6 bases). V was cut by 5 bases and J by 6 bases, with 22 bases left in between. Germline V gene data show CDR1 as LNHDA and CDR2 as SQIVND (reference sequence). The CDR3 contains 16 residues. The CDR3 is CASSPRGTRPSDGYTF. As DNA, the CDR3 is TGTGCCAGTAGTCCGAGGGGGACACGACCATCGGATGGCTACACCTTC.

V gene TRBV9 combines with J gene TRBJ2-5; tentatively, D is TRBD1 (5 bases). Trimming took 4 bases from V and 2 from J, leaving 9 bases between them. The CDR3 runs 13 residues. From germline, CDR1 is SGDLS and CDR2 YYNGEE. The CDR3 nucleotides read TGTGCCAGCAGCCCGGACACACAAGAGACCCAGTACTTC. This translates into CASSPDTQETQYF. Variable domain in full (rest from reference TRBV9 and TRBJ2-5): DSGVTQTPKHLITATGQRVTLRCSPRSGDLSVYWYQQSLDQGLQFLIQYYNGEERAKGNILERFSAQQFPDLHSELNLSSLELGDSALYFCASSPDTQETQYFGPGTRLLVL.

The V call is TRBV18, the J call TRBJ1-5; D call uncertain. Between the trimmed V and J ends, which lost 2 bases and 0 bases, there was a span of 8 bases. This CDR3 is built from 15 residues. The germline gives CDR1 KGHSH, CDR2 LQKENI. The CDR3 coding sequence is TGTGCCAGCTCACCAGAGGAGTATAGCAATCAGCCCCAGCATTTT. This codes for CASSPEEYSNQPQHF.

The genes are TRBV7-3 and TRBJ2-1; a possible D gene is TRBD1 (6 bases). There are 14 residues in the CDR3. V gave up 4 bases and J gave up 7 bases, with 14 bases separating them. Looked up from germline, CDR1 is SGHTA and CDR2 is FQGTGA. CDR3 coding DNA: TGTGCCAGCAGCTATTATGTGGGGGCGAATGAGCAGTTCTTC. This encodes CASSYYVGANEQFF.

The chain has TRBV4-2 and TRBJ2-7; no firm D call. The CDR3 is made up of 14 amino acids. Trimming shortened V by 0 bases and J by 3 bases, and 9 bases separated the two germline ends. The germline V gene encodes CDR1 LGHNA and CDR2 YNFKEQ. DNA for the CDR3: TGTGCCAGCAGCCAAGAGGGCCGCAACTACGAGCAGTACTTC. Translation gives CASSQEGRNYEQYF.

CDR3 coding DNA: TGCGCCAGCAGCTTGACCGGGTTCACAGATACGCAGTATTTT. Translating it yields CASSLTGFTDTQYF. The chain joins TRBV5-1 to TRBJ2-3; D remains ambiguous. Germline CDR1 reads SGHRS; CDR2 reads YFSETQ. The V gene lost 1 base and the J gene lost 2 bases, with 8 bases spanning the gap. CDR3 length: 14 residues.

J is TRBJ2-3 and V is TRBV7-7, with 7 positions matching TRBD2. The length of the CDR3 is 15 residues. V was pared by 5 bases and J by 2 bases, with 7 bases of the junction left unmatched. The germline gives CDR1 SSHAT, CDR2 FNYEAQ (reference sequence). The chain's CDR3 is CASSPGTTSTDTQYF. CDR3 in DNA: TGTGCCAGCAGCCCGGGGACTACCTCCACAGATACGCAGTATTTT.

Only one count was recorded for this clone. The chain couples TRBV4-3 to TRBJ1-1, with D unresolved. Trimming left V 0 bases short and J 3 bases short, with 11 bases between. Germline V lookup: CDR1 LGHNA, CDR2 YSLEER. The CDR3 sequence is 15 residues long. CDR3 amino acids: CASSQDRARYTEAFF. For the CDR3, the DNA is TGCGCCAGCAGCCAAGATCGAGCGAGATACACTGAAGCTTTCTTT.

The rearrangement links TRBV9 to TRBJ2-5; 8 nucleotides align to TRBD1. Germline V gives CDR1 SGDLS, CDR2 YYNGEE. The CDR3 extends over 15 amino acids. Trimming at V came to 4 bases and at J to 5 bases, leaving 10 bases not matched to a gene. The CDR3 DNA sequence: TGTGCCAGCAGCACCTGGACAGGGAAGCGGGAGACCCAGTACTTC. Its translation: CASSTWTGKRETQYF.